A few counts support the clone carrying this T cell receptor beta chain. What it binds is unknown. CDR1 and CDR2 (germline): MNHEY, SVGAGI. Trimming took 4 bases from V and 0 from J; bases not matched to a gene: 10. This CDR3 has 18 residues. MiXCR was run by TCRdb on the 5' RACE reads, yielding one entry per CDR3 protein. In the table there are about 500,000 distinct CDR3 sequences, 10% to 15% of which are singletons. The sample originates from a study of CD8 T cells in ankylosing spondylitis. Findings and caveats of the study: Seven to nine highly homologous variants formed a TCR beta motif that appeared characteristic of ankylosing spondylitis blood.

Material for sequencing was blood, either unsorted or a sorted T cell fraction (not recorded which). The chain couples TRBV6-5 to TRBJ2-2; TRBD2 matches 8 bases. The sequence was obtained from a male donor with ankylosing spondylitis. CDR3: CASSSNLFSGANTGELFF. For the CDR3, the DNA is TGTGCCAGCAGTTCCAACCTATTTAGCGGGGCGAACACCGGGGAGCTGTTTTTT.